This T cell receptor beta chain came from a study of CD8 T cells in Susac syndrome. A quantity of 0.5 to 1 ug RNA underwent reverse transcription using random hexamers. Amplification of TCR beta CDR3 across 54 Vbeta and 13 Jbeta was performed with immunoSEQ multiplex PCR. TCRdb independently ran MiXCR on the immunoSEQ multiplex PCR reads; one entry per CDR3 protein. The sample comprises around 80,000 distinct CDR3 sequences, about 94% of which are singletons, and around 0.45% rests with the top ten. This CDR3 has 13 residues. CDR1 is DFQATT, CDR2 SNEGSKA, per germline (reference sequence). V lost 1 base to trimming and J lost 5 bases, with 12 bases between them.

This TCR came from a human donor with Susac syndrome. The sequenced sample consisted of CD8+ T cells from PBMCs. The chain links TRBV20-1 to TRBJ2-7; D ambiguous. The CDR3 DNA reads TGCAGTGCTAGAGCGCCAGGAAGGCACGAGCAGTACTTC. It encodes CSARAPGRHEQYF.